This T cell receptor (beta chain) is drawn from a study of Ad26.COV2.S vaccination and SARS-CoV-2 variants. Study summary: Administration of Ad26.COV2.S was intramuscular, either once or twice 56 days apart.

Trimming took 2 bases from V and 5 from J, leaving 11 bases between them. Per germline, CDR1 SGHRS and CDR2 YFSETQ. The CDR3 contains 15 residues. Regarding the study as a whole: Participants in the vaccine arm had higher spike-specific TCR breadth; placebo recipients had lower.

Treatment described: 15 to 20 received Ad26.COV2.S at low or high dose, single or two shots; several received placebo; per-sample allocation not given. Sampling occurred on day 63 after the first vaccine or placebo injection. Vaccination employed an Ad26 vector expressing the Wuhan-strain SARS-CoV-2 spike. Some clones are missing from TCRdb's copy, which holds only in-frame ones; the method was immunoSEQ multiplex PCR. The data show roughly 680,000 clones, about 89% seen once. In the case of this clone: No antigen is known for it.

The chain couples TRBV5-1 to TRBJ1-6; a weak D match, TRBD1 (5 bases). The clonotype was recovered from a person aged 18 to 65 who received the Ad26.COV2.S COVID-19 vaccine or a placebo. The sequenced sample was peripheral blood, obtained in a trial of Ad26.COV2.S vaccine versus placebo. DNA for the CDR3: TGCGCCAGCAGCTTTGGGGGGACGGATAATTCACCCCTCCACTTT. Translated, it gives CASSFGGTDNSPLHF. Supplemented by reference TRBV5-1 and TRBJ1-6, the full variable domain reads KAGVTQTPRYLIKTRGQQVTLSCSPISGHRSVSWYQQTPGQGLQFLFEYFSETQRNKGNFPGRFSGRQFSNSRSEMNVSTLELGDSALYLCASSFGGTDNSPLHFGNGTRLTVT.